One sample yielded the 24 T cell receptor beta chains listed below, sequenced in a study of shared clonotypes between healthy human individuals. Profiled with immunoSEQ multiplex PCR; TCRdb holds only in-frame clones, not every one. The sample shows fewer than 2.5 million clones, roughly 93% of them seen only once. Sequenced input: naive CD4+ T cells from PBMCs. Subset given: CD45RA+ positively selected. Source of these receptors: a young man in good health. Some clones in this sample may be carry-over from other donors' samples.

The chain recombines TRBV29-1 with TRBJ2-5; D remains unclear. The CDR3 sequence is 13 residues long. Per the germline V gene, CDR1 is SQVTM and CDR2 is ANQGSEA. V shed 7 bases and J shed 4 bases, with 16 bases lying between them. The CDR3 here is CSASLGIGETQYF. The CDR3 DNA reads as TGCAGCGCAAGTCTGGGGATAGGAGAGACCCAGTACTTC.

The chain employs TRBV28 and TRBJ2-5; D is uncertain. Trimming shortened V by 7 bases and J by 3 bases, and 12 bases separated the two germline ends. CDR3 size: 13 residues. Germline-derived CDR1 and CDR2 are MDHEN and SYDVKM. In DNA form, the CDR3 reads TGTGCCAGCACCGGCGGAGCTGAAGAGACCCAGTACTTC. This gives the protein CASTGGAEETQYF. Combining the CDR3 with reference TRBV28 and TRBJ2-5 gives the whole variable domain DVKVTQSSRYLVKRTGEKVFLECVQDMDHENMFWYRQDPGLGLRLIYFSYDVKMKEKGDIPEGYSVSREKKERFSLILESASTNQTSMYLCASTGGAEETQYFGPGTRLLVL.

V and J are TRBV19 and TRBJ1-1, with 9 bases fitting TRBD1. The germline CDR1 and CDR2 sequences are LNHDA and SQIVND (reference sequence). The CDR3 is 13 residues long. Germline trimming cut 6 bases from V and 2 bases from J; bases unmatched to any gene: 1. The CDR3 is CASRTGGNTEAFF. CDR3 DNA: TGTGCCAGTAGGACAGGGGGAAACACTGAAGCTTTCTTT.

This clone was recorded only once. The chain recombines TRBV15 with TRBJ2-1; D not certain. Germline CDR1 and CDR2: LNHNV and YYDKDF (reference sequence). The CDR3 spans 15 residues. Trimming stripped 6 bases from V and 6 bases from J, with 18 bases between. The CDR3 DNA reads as TGTGCCACCAGTCTGTCTGACCCTCCTGGCAATGAGCAGTTCTTC. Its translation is CATSLSDPPGNEQFF. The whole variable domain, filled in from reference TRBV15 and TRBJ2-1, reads DAMVIQNPRYQVTQFGKPVTLSCSQTLNHNVMYWYQQKSSQAPKLLFHYYDKDFNNEADTPDNFQSRRPNTSFCFLDIRSPGLGDTAMYLCATSLSDPPGNEQFFGPGTRLTVL.

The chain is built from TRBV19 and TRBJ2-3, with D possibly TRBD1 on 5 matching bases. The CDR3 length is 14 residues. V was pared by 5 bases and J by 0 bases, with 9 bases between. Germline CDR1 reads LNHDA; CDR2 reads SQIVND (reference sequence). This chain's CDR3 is CASSFPGSTDTQYF. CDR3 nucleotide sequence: TGTGCCAGTAGTTTCCCAGGGAGCACAGATACGCAGTATTTT.

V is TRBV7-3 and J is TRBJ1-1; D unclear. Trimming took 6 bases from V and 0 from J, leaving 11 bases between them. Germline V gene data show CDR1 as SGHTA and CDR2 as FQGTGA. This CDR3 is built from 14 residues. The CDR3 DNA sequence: TGTGCCAGCAGGCGAGACCTAATGAACACTGAAGCTTTCTTT. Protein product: CASRRDLMNTEAFF.

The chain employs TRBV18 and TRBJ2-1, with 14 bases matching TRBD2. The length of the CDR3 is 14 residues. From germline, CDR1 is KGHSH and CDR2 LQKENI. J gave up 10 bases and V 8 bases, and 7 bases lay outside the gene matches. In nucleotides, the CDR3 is TGTGCCAGCCCGGGACTAGCGGGAGCAGGCGAGCAGTTCTTC. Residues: CASPGLAGAGEQFF. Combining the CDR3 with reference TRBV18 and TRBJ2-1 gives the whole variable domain NAGVMQNPRHLVRRRGQEARLRCSPMKGHSHVYWYRQLPEEGLKFMVYLQKENIIDESGMPKERFSAEFPKEGPSILRIQQVVRGDSAAYFCASPGLAGAGEQFFGPGTRLTVL.

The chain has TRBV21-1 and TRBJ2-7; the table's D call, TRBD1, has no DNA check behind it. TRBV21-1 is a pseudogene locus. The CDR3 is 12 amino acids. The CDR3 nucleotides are TGTGCCAGCCGACCGACAGGCTACGAGCAGTACTTC. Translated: CASRPTGYEQYF.

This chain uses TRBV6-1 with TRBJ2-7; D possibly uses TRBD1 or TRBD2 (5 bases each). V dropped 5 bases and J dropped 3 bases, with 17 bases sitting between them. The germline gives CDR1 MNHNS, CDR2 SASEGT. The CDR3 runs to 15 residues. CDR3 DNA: TGTGCCAGCAGTAGTCCGGGGCTCACTAACTACGAGCAGTACTTC. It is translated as CASSSPGLTNYEQYF.

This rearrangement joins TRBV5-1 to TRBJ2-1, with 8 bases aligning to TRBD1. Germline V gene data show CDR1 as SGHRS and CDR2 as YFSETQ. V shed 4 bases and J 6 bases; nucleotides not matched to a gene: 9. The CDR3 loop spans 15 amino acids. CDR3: CASSASGQAVNEQFF. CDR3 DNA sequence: TGCGCCAGCAGCGCGTCGGGACAGGCGGTCAATGAGCAGTTCTTC.

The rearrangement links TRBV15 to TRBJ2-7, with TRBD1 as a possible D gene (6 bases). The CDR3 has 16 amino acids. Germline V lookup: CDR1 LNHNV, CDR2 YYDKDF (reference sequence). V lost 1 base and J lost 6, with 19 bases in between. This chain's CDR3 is CATSRGGGRQVSEQYF. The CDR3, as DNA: TGTGCCACCAGCAGAGGTGGGGGCCGCCAGGTCTCCGAGCAGTACTTC.

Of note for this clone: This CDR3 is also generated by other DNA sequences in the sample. CDR3 sequence (DNA): TGTGCCAGCAGCTTGAGTGGAGCAACTAATGAAAAACTGTTTTTT. This sequence encodes CASSLSGATNEKLFF. This chain joins TRBV5-4 and TRBJ1-4; D gene unclear. The CDR3 is 15 residues long. Germline V lookup: CDR1 SGHNT, CDR2 YYREEE (reference sequence). Deletions cut 1 base from V and 0 bases from J, with 7 bases between.

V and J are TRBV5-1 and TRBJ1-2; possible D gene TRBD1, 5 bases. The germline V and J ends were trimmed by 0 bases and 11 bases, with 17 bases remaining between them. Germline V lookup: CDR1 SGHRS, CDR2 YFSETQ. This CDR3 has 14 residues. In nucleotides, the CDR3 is TGCGCCAGCAGCTTGGACCCGGAGACAGTGGTTTACACCTTC. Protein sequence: CASSLDPETVVYTF.

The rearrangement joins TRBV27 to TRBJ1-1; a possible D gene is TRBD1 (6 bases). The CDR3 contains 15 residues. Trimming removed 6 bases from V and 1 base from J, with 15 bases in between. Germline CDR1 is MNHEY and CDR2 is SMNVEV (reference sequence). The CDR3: CASSPLTGANTEAFF. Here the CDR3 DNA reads TGTGCCAGCAGCCCGTTGACAGGCGCGAACACTGAAGCTTTCTTT.

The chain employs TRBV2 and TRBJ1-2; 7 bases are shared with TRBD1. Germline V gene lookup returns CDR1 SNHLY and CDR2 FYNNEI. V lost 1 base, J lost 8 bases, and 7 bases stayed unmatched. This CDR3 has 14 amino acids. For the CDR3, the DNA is TGTGCCAGCAGTGAAGTAGTAGGGGGCGGAGGCTACACCTTC. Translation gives CASSEVVGGGGYTF.

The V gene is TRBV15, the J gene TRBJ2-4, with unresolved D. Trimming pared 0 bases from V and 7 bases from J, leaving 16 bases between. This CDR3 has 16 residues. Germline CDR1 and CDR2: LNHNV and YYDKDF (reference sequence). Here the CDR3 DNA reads TGTGCCACCAGCAGAGACCCAAATACTCAACAGAACATTCAGTACTTC. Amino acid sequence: CATSRDPNTQQNIQYF.

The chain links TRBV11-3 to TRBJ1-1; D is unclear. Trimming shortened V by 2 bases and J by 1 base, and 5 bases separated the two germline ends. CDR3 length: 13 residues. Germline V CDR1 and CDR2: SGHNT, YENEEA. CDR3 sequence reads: CASSLLRNTEAFF. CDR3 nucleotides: TGTGCCAGCAGCTTACTCCGGAACACTGAAGCTTTCTTT.

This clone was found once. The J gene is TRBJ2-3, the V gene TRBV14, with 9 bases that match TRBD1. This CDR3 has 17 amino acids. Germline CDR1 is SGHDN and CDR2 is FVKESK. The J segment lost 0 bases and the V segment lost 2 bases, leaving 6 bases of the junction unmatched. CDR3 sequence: CASSQQTGGLSTDTQYF. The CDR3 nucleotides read TGTGCCAGCAGCCAACAGACAGGGGGATTGAGCACAGATACGCAGTATTTT. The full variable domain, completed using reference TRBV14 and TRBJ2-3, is EAGVTQFPSHSVIEKGQTVTLRCDPISGHDNLYWYRRVMGKEIKFLLHFVKESKQDESGMPNNRFLAERTGGTYSTLKVQPAELEDSGVYFCASSQQTGGLSTDTQYFGPGTRLTVL.

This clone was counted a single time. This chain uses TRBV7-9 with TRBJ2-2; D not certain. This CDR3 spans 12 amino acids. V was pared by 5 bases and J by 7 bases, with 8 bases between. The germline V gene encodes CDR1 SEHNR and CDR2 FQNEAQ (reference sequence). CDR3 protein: CASSIGYGELFF. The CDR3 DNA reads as TGTGCCAGCAGCATAGGTTACGGGGAGCTGTTTTTT.

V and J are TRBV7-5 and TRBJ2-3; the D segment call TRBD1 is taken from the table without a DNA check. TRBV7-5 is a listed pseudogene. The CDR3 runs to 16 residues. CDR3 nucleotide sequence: TGTGCCAGAAGCTTAGGCGGACAGGGGGTGTTCGGGACGCAGTATTTT. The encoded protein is CARSLGGQGVFGTQYF.

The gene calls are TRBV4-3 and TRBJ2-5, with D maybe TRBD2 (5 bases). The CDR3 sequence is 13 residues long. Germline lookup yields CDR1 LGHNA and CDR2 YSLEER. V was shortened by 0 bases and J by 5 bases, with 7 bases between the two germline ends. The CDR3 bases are TGCGCCAGCAGCCAAGACCTAGCTGAGACCCAGTACTTC. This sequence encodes CASSQDLAETQYF.

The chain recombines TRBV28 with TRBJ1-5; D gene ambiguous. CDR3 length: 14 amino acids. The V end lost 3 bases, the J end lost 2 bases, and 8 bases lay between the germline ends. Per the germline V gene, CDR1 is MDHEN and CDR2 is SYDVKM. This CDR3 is CASSFWLGNQPQHF. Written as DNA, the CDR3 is TGTGCCAGCAGTTTTTGGTTGGGCAATCAGCCCCAGCATTTT. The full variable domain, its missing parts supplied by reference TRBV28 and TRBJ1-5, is DVKVTQSSRYLVKRTGEKVFLECVQDMDHENMFWYRQDPGLGLRLIYFSYDVKMKEKGDIPEGYSVSREKKERFSLILESASTNQTSMYLCASSFWLGNQPQHFGDGTRLSIL.

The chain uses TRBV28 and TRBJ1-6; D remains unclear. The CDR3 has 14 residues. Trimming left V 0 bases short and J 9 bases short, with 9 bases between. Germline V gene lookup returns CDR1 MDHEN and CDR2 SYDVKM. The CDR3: CASSLWRVSSPLHF. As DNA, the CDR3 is TGTGCCAGCAGTTTATGGAGGGTTTCTTCACCCCTCCACTTT.

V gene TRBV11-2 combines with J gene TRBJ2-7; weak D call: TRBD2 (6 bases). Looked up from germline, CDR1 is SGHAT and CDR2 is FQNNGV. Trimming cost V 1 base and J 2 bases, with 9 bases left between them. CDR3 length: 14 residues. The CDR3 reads CASSLAGTPYEQYF. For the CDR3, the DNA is TGTGCCAGCAGCTTAGCGGGGACTCCCTACGAGCAGTACTTC.